Each of the 7 T cell receptor beta chains below was sequenced from the same sample in a study of read filtering for tumor transcriptome and immune sequencing. This library used approximately 0.4 ug RNA and molecular barcoded adaptors spanning alpha/delta and beta/gamma chains. TCRdb analysed the reads with MiXCR anew, one entry per CDR3 protein. The sample has roughly 60,000 distinct CDR3 sequences; less than 25% are singletons. The specimen sequenced was a population of CD138-negative cells sorted from bone marrow. The receptors here all came from a donor at least 40 years old with multiple myeloma.

Ten or more counts support this clonotype. The chain uses TRBV7-2 and TRBJ2-4, with TRBD1 matching over 11 bases. The J segment lost 7 bases and the V segment lost 4 bases, leaving 3 bases of the junction unmatched. The CDR3 is 14 residues long. CDR1 is SGHTA, CDR2 FQGNSA, per germline. CDR3 DNA: TGTGCCAGCAGCTCCGGACAGGGGGCGAACATTCAGTACTTC. Translating it yields CASSSGQGANIQYF.

This clonotype was counted ten times or more. The chain recombines TRBV5-1 with TRBJ2-1; the D gene is possibly TRBD2 (5 bases). The V end lost 0 bases, the J end lost 6 bases, and 10 bases lay between the germline ends. Germline CDR1 and CDR2: SGHRS and YFSETQ. The CDR3 sequence is 14 residues long. Here the CDR3 reads CASSLVGGSNEQFF. Written as DNA, the CDR3 is TGCGCCAGCAGCTTGGTAGGCGGGTCCAATGAGCAGTTCTTC.

As for this clonotype: This may come from a read error, since a much larger clone is one base off. The CDR3 bases are TGCGCCAGCAGCCGGGACCCGGGACTAGTTTACGATGAGCTGTTCTTC. Translation: CASSRDPGLVYDELFF. The rearrangement uses TRBV5-1 and TRBJ2-1; 8 positions agree with TRBD2. Germline CDR1 reads SGHRS; CDR2 reads YFSETQ. This CDR3 has 16 residues.

The rearrangement links TRBV24-1 to TRBJ2-4; 7 bases match TRBD1. The V gene's germline CDR1 is KGHDR and CDR2 SFDVKD. This CDR3 has 15 residues. V lost 4 bases to trimming and J lost 6 bases; unmatched junction nucleotides: 8. This CDR3 is CATSDPRAGGNIQYF. The CDR3 nucleotides are TGTGCCACCAGTGACCCCCGGGCAGGGGGAAACATTCAGTACTTC.

This chain links TRBV12-3 or TRBV12-4 with TRBJ1-1; a possible D gene is TRBD1 (6 bases). V was shortened by 6 bases and J by 1 base, with 9 bases between the two germline ends. The CDR3 is 13 amino acids. The DNA for the CDR3 is TGTGCCAGCAGCAAGGGACAGAACACTGAAGCTTTCTTT. Translating gives CASSKGQNTEAFF.

This clonotype was observed many times. The rearrangement links TRBV5-5 to TRBJ2-2; a possible D gene is TRBD1 (6 bases). V was pared by 4 bases and J by 2 bases, with 15 bases between. In germline, CDR1 is SGHKS, CDR2 YYEKEE (reference sequence). This CDR3 has 16 residues. CDR3 loop: CASSRARGGNTGELFF. The CDR3 DNA sequence: TGTGCCAGCAGCCGAGCCAGGGGTGGTAACACCGGGGAGCTGTTTTTT.

A remark on this clonotype: One base away lies a much larger clone, so this may be a sequencing read error. The rearrangement joins TRBV7-2 to TRBJ2-5; D remains unclear. CDR1 and CDR2 from the germline V gene are SGHTA and FQGNSA. Between the trimmed V and J ends, which lost 4 bases and 5 bases, there was a span of 8 bases. The CDR3 sequence is 12 residues long. The CDR3 loop is CASSSGGETQYF. DNA for the CDR3: TGTGCCAGCAGCTCCGGCGGCGAGACCCAGTACTTC.